This TCR beta chain was sequenced in a study of T cells after yellow fever vaccination. This clonotype has at least ten counts. Its antigen is not known. Overall study results and limits: Most primary-vaccination clones reappeared after the booster (about 97% CD4, about 87% CD8). There was a small share of clonotypes that showed up in both the CD4 and CD8 compartments.

In making TCR cDNA, 5'RACE template switching added a universal primer site and UMIs to it. TCRdb reprocessed the 5' RACE reads via MiXCR and lists one record per CDR3 protein. This sample has 250,000 or so distinct CDR3 sequences, with approximately 3.8% found just once. Germline V gene sequence: CDR1 DFQATT, CDR2 SNEGSKA (reference sequence). The CDR3 is 12 amino acids. The ends were cut back, 3 bases at V and 8 bases at J, with 10 bases in the middle. The source was PBMCs, collected 15 days after the yellow fever booster vaccination. This clonotype was sampled from a man between 18 and 29 years old who received the YFV17D yellow fever vaccine. The rearrangement links TRBV20-1 to TRBJ1-4; D unresolved. The CDR3 sequence: CSASTNSEKLFF. The CDR3 nucleotides are TGCAGTGCTAGTACTAACAGCGAAAAACTGTTTTTT.